This TCR beta chain was sequenced during a study of shared clonotypes between healthy human individuals. Study-wide background: Per-donor plates numbered three CD4 naive, three CD4 memory, two CD8 naive and one CD8 memory. Study results and limitations: Compared with memory subsets, naive subsets generally had larger estimated richness.

Positive CCR7 selection of CD45RO-negative cells yielded the naive CD8 cells, and terminally differentiated effector memory CD45RA+ cells were excluded. The CDR3 spans 12 residues. V was trimmed by 3 bases and J by 6 bases, leaving 12 bases between them. CDR1 and CDR2 from the germline V gene are GTSNPN and SVGIG (reference sequence). For each subset, genomic DNA was distributed in equal portions over several immunoSEQ plates. The repertoire was sequenced with immunoSEQ multiplex PCR; TCRdb's copy has only in-frame clones and lacks some. The sample consists of around 1.9 million clones, 85% to 95% of them appearing once. This clone was observed a single time. Its antigen remains unidentified.

This receptor was identified in a young man in good health. Some clones in this sample may be carry-over from other donors' samples. What was sequenced was naive CD8+ T cells from PBMCs. The chain joins TRBV30 to TRBJ2-7; D unclear. In nucleotides, the CDR3 is TGTGCCTGGAGACTCGGCAGGTCCGAGCAGTACTTC. Translating gives CAWRLGRSEQYF.